This T cell receptor beta chain was profiled in a study of T cells in Graves' hyperthyroidism and ophthalmopathy. Study as a whole: Peripheral blood was drawn at first diagnosis, prior to all treatment.

Ten or more counts support this clonotype. Amplified TCR beta CDR3 regions came from RNA transcripts. The primer set for the first-round RT-PCR of the TCR CDR3 was HTBI. Using its own MiXCR run on the multiplex PCR reads, TCRdb lists one record per CDR3 protein. The sample yields around 300,000 distinct CDR3 sequences, less than 30% seen once. The V segment lost 3 bases and the J segment 10 bases; nucleotides outside the gene matches: 8. There are 14 residues in the CDR3. Source material: blood. The clonotype comes from a man between 40 and 49 years old with Graves' hyperthyroidism that later progressed to Graves' ophthalmopathy. The chain carries TRBV12-3 or TRBV12-4 and TRBJ2-2; 7 bases line up with TRBD2. The CDR3 here is CASSFWGTTVELFF. In DNA form, the CDR3 reads TGTGCCAGCAGTTTTTGGGGGACTACTGTGGAGCTGTTTTTT.